This T cell receptor beta chain stems from a study of blood T cell repertoires in COVID-19. Looking at the study overall: COVID-19 samples, acute and convalescent, were from the United States, Italy and Spain. PBMCs, B-cell-depleted T cells, or T cells provided the cDNA or gDNA that made up the material.

The authors' processing: Amplification of reference gene primers provided the estimated nucleated cell counts. Here immunoSEQ multiplex PCR was the method, and the copy in TCRdb shows in-frame clones only, minus some. That table gives V, J and clone size, and the DNA gave D and trimming. The profile shows tens of thousands of clones, approximately 80% of them singletons. The CDR3 length is 16 residues. J was trimmed by 6 bases and V by 0 bases; bases with no gene match: 8. The germline V gene has CDR1 SGDLS and CDR2 YYNGEE. Input material: peripheral blood. This clonotype was obtained from a human donor in a cohort sampled during active or convalescent COVID-19. This chain joins TRBV9 and TRBJ2-5, with TRBD2 matching 10 bases. The CDR3 DNA reads as TGTGCCAGCAGCGTAGGAGGAGCGGGGGGGCCCAAGACCCAGTACTTC. As protein: CASSVGGAGGPKTQYF.